Presented here are 28 T cell receptor beta chains from one specimen sequenced in a study of OX40 agonist ivuxolimab in advanced cancers. Sequenced by immunoSEQ multiplex PCR; TCRdb stores in-frame clones only, minus some. The sample contains about 80,000 clones, 94% of which appear only once. The sample consisted of CD4+ or CD8+ T cells sorted from blood, taken in a trial of the OX40 agonist ivuxolimab. The source is an adult with an advanced solid tumor such as melanoma, head and neck, liver or kidney cancer.

V usage is TRBV20-1 and J usage is TRBJ2-3, with D unclear. Germline lookup yields CDR1 DFQATT and CDR2 SNEGSKA (reference sequence). The CDR3 spans 11 residues. The V end lost 5 bases, the J end lost 11 bases, and 14 bases lay between the germline ends. CDR3 amino acids: CSAPGPTGQYF. DNA of the CDR3: TGCAGTGCTCCCGGGCCCACGGGGCAGTATTTT.

The rearrangement links TRBV7-2 to TRBJ2-7, with D unclear. V dropped 6 bases and J dropped 5 bases, with 11 bases sitting between them. The length of the CDR3 is 12 residues. Germline values: CDR1 SGHTA, CDR2 FQGNSA. The CDR3 coding sequence is TGTGCCAGCAGTCAAACTTGGGACGAGCAGTACTTC. Its protein product is CASSQTWDEQYF. The variable domain in full, completed from reference TRBV7-2 and TRBJ2-7, reads GAGVSQSPSNKVTEKGKDVELRCDPISGHTALYWYRQSLGQGLEFLIYFQGNSAPDKSGLPSDRFSAERTGGSVSTLTIQRTQQEDSAVYLCASSQTWDEQYFGPGTRLTVT.

The chain combines TRBV11-2 with TRBJ1-1; a possible D gene is TRBD1 (5 bases). V lost 5 bases and J lost 10, with 11 bases in between. Germline V gives CDR1 SGHAT, CDR2 FQNNGV. The CDR3 contains 11 residues. CDR3 sequence (DNA): TGTGCCAGCAGCCCCGAAGGGGTAGCTTTCTTT. Translation: CASSPEGVAFF.

The V and J genes are TRBV28 and TRBJ2-5; tentative D call: TRBD1 (6 bases). Per the germline V gene, CDR1 is MDHEN and CDR2 is SYDVKM. The CDR3 covers 14 residues. V was trimmed by 5 bases and J by 0 bases, leaving 10 bases between them. In nucleotides, the CDR3 is TGTGCCAGCAGTGATGGACAGAACCAAGAGACCCAGTACTTC. Its translation: CASSDGQNQETQYF.

The chain combines TRBV7-9 with TRBJ2-7; TRBD1 is a possible D gene (8 bases). Germline assignment: CDR1 SEHNR and CDR2 FQNEAQ (reference sequence). This CDR3 is 16 amino acids long. With 4 bases removed from V and 0 bases from J, the gap between germline ends came to 16 bases. The CDR3 nucleotides are TGTGCCAGCAGCTCGGGGACAGGCGGGAGCTCCTACGAGCAGTACTTC. Its protein is CASSSGTGGSSYEQYF. Drawing the rest from reference TRBV7-9 and TRBJ2-7, the complete variable domain is DTGVSQNPRHKITKRGQNVTFRCDPISEHNRLYWYRQTLGQGPEFLTYFQNEAQLEKSRLLSDRFSAERPKGSFSTLEIQRTEQGDSAMYLCASSSGTGGSSYEQYFGPGTRLTVT.

The gene calls are TRBV6-5 and TRBJ1-2; D is undetermined. With 0 bases removed from V and 7 bases from J, the gap between germline ends came to 6 bases. The CDR3 loop spans 12 amino acids. Germline CDR1 MNHEY, CDR2 SVGAGI. CDR3 sequence: CASSYSLGGYTF. The CDR3 DNA is TGTGCCAGCAGTTACTCGCTGGGTGGCTACACCTTC.

For this clone: This sample also contains other DNA sequences that code for the same CDR3. This chain uses TRBV9 with TRBJ2-5; TRBD2 matches 10 bases. CDR1 and CDR2 (germline): SGDLS, YYNGEE. The CDR3 is 15 residues long. V gave up 0 bases and J gave up 1 base; unmatched junction bases: 0. CDR3 in DNA: TGTGCCAGCAGCGTAGGGACTAGCGGCCAAGAGACCCAGTACTTC. Translating gives CASSVGTSGQETQYF.

There are a few counts of this clone. The chain combines TRBV4-1 with TRBJ1-2; perhaps TRBD1 as D (6 bases). Germline CDR1 is MGHRA and CDR2 is YSYEKL. The CDR3 consists of 18 residues. Deletions cut 0 bases from V and 5 bases from J, with 22 bases between. CDR3 sequence (DNA): TGCGCCAGCAGCCAAGACGCCTCTAGTCAGGGGCGAATATATGGCTACACCTTC. Translated, it gives CASSQDASSQGRIYGYTF.

V usage is TRBV29-1 and J usage is TRBJ2-1; 7 nucleotides align to TRBD2. The CDR3 length is 12 residues. After removal of 2 bases from V and 10 bases from J, the junction contained 5 bases not matched to a gene. Germline values: CDR1 SQVTM, CDR2 ANQGSEA. The CDR3 reads CSVEPPSGEQFF. DNA of the CDR3: TGCAGCGTTGAACCTCCTAGCGGAGAGCAGTTCTTC.

The chain has TRBV18 and TRBJ2-7, with TRBD1 matching over 8 bases. This CDR3 comprises 17 residues. Germline trimming cut 3 bases from V and 4 bases from J; bases unmatched to any gene: 14. Germline CDR1 is KGHSH and CDR2 is LQKENI. CDR3 residues: CASSPDRGEETMYEQYF. CDR3 DNA sequence: TGTGCCAGCTCACCCGACAGGGGTGAAGAGACCATGTACGAGCAGTACTTC.

In this sample, this clone turned up once. At the DNA level, this CDR3 is encoded by other sequences in the same sample as well. The chain employs TRBV27 and TRBJ1-1; D unresolved. There are 12 residues in the CDR3. Germline assignment: CDR1 MNHEY and CDR2 SMNVEV (reference sequence). With 6 bases removed from V and 5 bases from J, the gap between germline ends came to 10 bases. CDR3 in amino acids: CASRTGSTEAFF. The CDR3, as DNA: TGTGCCAGCAGAACGGGGAGTACTGAAGCTTTCTTT.

The chain is built from TRBV7-8 and TRBJ2-7; tentative D call: TRBD1 (5 bases). Germline V gene data show CDR1 as SGHVS and CDR2 as FQNEAQ. This CDR3 spans 14 amino acids. Trimming stripped 5 bases from V and 3 bases from J, with 14 bases between. The CDR3 reads CASSPQLQGYEQYF. The CDR3 bases are TGTGCCAGCAGCCCACAACTTCAGGGCTACGAGCAGTACTTC.

The chain uses TRBV7-9 and TRBJ1-1; TRBD1 matches at 9 bases. V lost 3 bases and J lost 3; bases outside the gene matches: 5. Germline V CDR1 and CDR2: SEHNR, FQNEAQ (reference sequence). The CDR3 loop spans 15 amino acids. The CDR3 reads CASSFADRGDTEAFF. DNA for the CDR3: TGTGCCAGCAGCTTCGCCGACAGGGGGGACACTGAAGCTTTCTTT. The full variable domain, with the rest looked up from reference TRBV7-9 and TRBJ1-1, is DTGVSQNPRHKITKRGQNVTFRCDPISEHNRLYWYRQTLGQGPEFLTYFQNEAQLEKSRLLSDRFSAERPKGSFSTLEIQRTEQGDSAMYLCASSFADRGDTEAFFGQGTRLTVV.

The chain is built from TRBV27 and TRBJ2-1; a possible D gene is TRBD2 (6 bases). The germline V gene has CDR1 MNHEY and CDR2 SMNVEV (reference sequence). Trimming cost V 2 bases and J 7 bases, with 12 bases left between them. The CDR3 is made up of 14 amino acids. CDR3 loop: CASSLVGSWNEQFF. CDR3 DNA: TGTGCCAGCAGTTTAGTCGGGAGTTGGAATGAGCAGTTCTTC.

J is TRBJ2-3 and V is TRBV10-3; no firm D call. Germline-derived CDR1 and CDR2 are ENHRY and SYGVKD. The CDR3 is 16 residues long. V dropped 0 bases and J dropped 0 bases, with 10 bases sitting between them. CDR3: CAISESWLGSTDTQYF. The CDR3 DNA reads as TGTGCCATCAGTGAGTCTTGGTTGGGTAGCACAGATACGCAGTATTTT.

This clone has a single count. This chain joins TRBV27 and TRBJ1-2; possibly TRBD1 for D (5 bases). Germline V gene sequence: CDR1 MNHEY, CDR2 SMNVEV (reference sequence). The CDR3 contains 14 residues. With 4 bases removed from V and 8 bases from J, the gap between germline ends came to 17 bases. The CDR3 is CASSSKGQLKGYTF. The CDR3 region has the DNA TGTGCCAGCAGTTCCAAGGGGCAGTTGAAGGGCTACACCTTC.

V gene TRBV13 combines with J gene TRBJ2-7; 8 bases agree with TRBD2. With V trimmed by 5 bases and J by 3 bases, 12 bases remained unmatched. Germline V gene sequence: CDR1 PRHDT, CDR2 FYEKMQ (reference sequence). The CDR3 covers 16 residues. In DNA form, the CDR3 reads TGTGCCAGCAGCGGGGGAGGTAGCGGGACCGTCTACGAGCAGTACTTC. Its protein product is CASSGGGSGTVYEQYF.

The chain links TRBV11-2 to TRBJ2-1; 7 bases agree with TRBD2. Germline CDR1 SGHAT, CDR2 FQNNGV. This CDR3 has 16 amino acids. V shed 4 bases and J 4 bases; nucleotides not matched to a gene: 10. As DNA, the CDR3 is TGTGCCAGCAGCTCTCAAGCGGGAACGGAGTACAATGAGCAGTTCTTC. It yields the protein CASSSQAGTEYNEQFF.

The J gene is TRBJ2-1, the V gene TRBV7-9; tentatively, D is TRBD2 (6 bases). CDR3 size: 15 residues. V was shortened by 5 bases and J by 0 bases, with 11 bases between the two germline ends. Germline V CDR1 and CDR2: SEHNR, FQNEAQ (reference sequence). In DNA form, the CDR3 reads TGTGCCAGCAGCCTGGACGGGAGCTCCTACAATGAGCAGTTCTTC. It yields the protein CASSLDGSSYNEQFF.

The genes are TRBV27 and TRBJ2-7; the D call may be TRBD1 or TRBD2 (5 bases each). CDR3 length: 13 residues. The V end was cut by 5 bases, the J end by 4 bases, with 12 bases between. Germline V CDR1 and CDR2: MNHEY, SMNVEV (reference sequence). CDR3: CASSERGVYEQYF. The CDR3 DNA is TGTGCCAGCAGTGAAAGGGGAGTTTACGAGCAGTACTTC.

In its sample, this clone was seen a few times. This sample also contains other DNA sequences that code for the same CDR3. The chain couples TRBV7-8 to TRBJ2-5; 8 bases match TRBD1. From germline, CDR1 is SGHVS and CDR2 FQNEAQ. Unmatched junction bases numbered 1, after V lost 1 base and J lost 3 bases. This CDR3 has 14 residues. The CDR3 DNA reads as TGTGCCAGCAGCTTAGAGACAGGGGAAGAGACCCAGTACTTC. Protein sequence: CASSLETGEETQYF. Full variable domain (outside the CDR3, taken from reference TRBV7-8 and TRBJ2-5): GAGVSQSPRYKVAKRGQDVALRCDPISGHVSLFWYQQALGQGPEFLTYFQNEAQLDKSGLPSDRFFAERPEGSVSTLKIQRTQQEDSAVYLCASSLETGEETQYFGPGTRLLVL.

CDR3 sequence: CASSHAGGRNEQFF. As DNA, the CDR3 is TGCGCCAGCAGCCACGCTGGGGGGAGAAATGAGCAGTTCTTC. The genes are TRBV4-3 and TRBJ2-1, with D perhaps TRBD2 (6 bases). The CDR3 sequence is 14 residues long. The V gene's germline CDR1 is LGHNA and CDR2 YSLEER. V lost 3 bases, J lost 7 bases, and 13 bases lay in between.

This clone counts as medium-sized. This chain links TRBV4-3 with TRBJ2-4; the D gene could be TRBD1 or TRBD2 (5 bases each). Germline assignment: CDR1 LGHNA and CDR2 YSLEER. Trimming pared 0 bases from V and 1 base from J, leaving 13 bases between. This CDR3 is 17 amino acids long. CDR3 protein: CASSQDRNGAAKNIQYF. For the CDR3, the DNA is TGCGCCAGCAGCCAAGATCGGAACGGGGCGGCCAAAAACATTCAGTACTTC.

This rearrangement joins TRBV11-3 to TRBJ2-3, with D tentatively TRBD1 (5 bases). The CDR3 loop spans 17 amino acids. Germline assignment: CDR1 SGHNT and CDR2 YENEEA. V was trimmed by 4 bases and J by 2 bases, leaving 19 bases between them. The chain's CDR3 is CASSSRSGYLDTDTQYF. For the CDR3, the DNA is TGTGCCAGCAGCTCACGTTCAGGGTATTTGGACACAGATACGCAGTATTTT.

This sequence joins TRBV6-4 and TRBJ2-1, with D unclear. The germline V gene encodes CDR1 MRHNA and CDR2 SNTAGT. Trimming stripped 0 bases from V and 5 bases from J, with 5 bases between. The CDR3 has 13 amino acids. CDR3 loop: CASSDSRNNEQFF. CDR3 DNA: TGTGCCAGCAGTGACTCCCGGAACAATGAGCAGTTCTTC.

The J gene is TRBJ2-7, the V gene TRBV2, with D possibly TRBD2 on 6 matching bases. The germline CDR1 and CDR2 sequences are SNHLY and FYNNEI. The CDR3 has 16 residues. The V end lost 3 bases, the J end lost 0 bases, and 15 bases lay between the germline ends. The CDR3 region is CASSDKGSGRSYEQYF. The CDR3 DNA reads as TGTGCCAGCAGTGACAAGGGTAGCGGCCGCTCCTACGAGCAGTACTTC. Full variable domain (remainder filled in from reference TRBV2 and TRBJ2-7): EPEVTQTPSHQVTQMGQEVILRCVPISNHLYFYWYRQILGQKVEFLVSFYNNEISEKSEIFDDQFSVERPDGSNFTLKIRSTKLEDSAMYFCASSDKGSGRSYEQYFGPGTRLTVT.

With respect to this clone: A read error may produce the germline difference seen at one junction end. This chain joins TRBV19 and TRBJ2-7; possibly TRBD1 for D (5 bases). Germline-derived CDR1 and CDR2 are LNHDA and SQIVND (reference sequence). This CDR3 contains 15 residues. CDR3 DNA sequence: TGTGCCAGTAGTATAAGGGGCAGCGCCTCCCACGAGCAGTACTTC. Translated: CASSIRGSASHEQYF.

The chain uses TRBV15 and TRBJ2-1, with D tentatively TRBD2 (5 bases). Trimming pared 0 bases from V and 6 bases from J, leaving 9 bases between. Germline loops: CDR1 LNHNV, CDR2 YYDKDF (reference sequence). This CDR3 has 14 residues. This CDR3 reads CATSREDWANEQFF. As DNA, the CDR3 is TGTGCCACCAGCAGAGAGGACTGGGCCAATGAGCAGTTCTTC.